One and the same sample provided the 9 T cell receptor beta chains below, sequenced in a study of OX40 agonist ivuxolimab in advanced cancers. Generated by immunoSEQ multiplex PCR, the TCRdb table keeps only in-frame clones and is missing some. Altogether 75,000 to 100,000 clones are present, roughly 89% being singletons, with the ten largest covering 0.5%. Here the sequenced sample was CD4+ or CD8+ T cells sorted from blood, taken in a trial of the OX40 agonist ivuxolimab. These receptors were taken from an adult with an advanced solid tumor such as melanoma, head and neck, liver or kidney cancer.

The chain uses TRBV7-9 and TRBJ2-2; D might be TRBD1 (5 bases). This CDR3 spans 16 amino acids. Germline loops: CDR1 SEHNR, CDR2 FQNEAQ (reference sequence). V was clipped by 5 bases and J by 7 bases, with 20 bases between them. CDR3: CASSPPGSTRNGELFF. CDR3 in DNA: TGTGCCAGCAGCCCTCCAGGGTCAACTCGAAACGGGGAGCTGTTTTTT.

This rearrangement joins TRBV28 to TRBJ2-7; D might be TRBD2 (7 bases). The germline CDR1 and CDR2 sequences are MDHEN and SYDVKM. This CDR3 region has 14 residues. Trimming shortened V by 8 bases and J by 1 base, and 15 bases separated the two germline ends. CDR3 sequence (DNA): TGTGCCAGCCGCCCGGGGGGCGCTTCCTACGAGCAGTACTTC. Its translation: CASRPGGASYEQYF. Using reference TRBV28 and TRBJ2-7 for the parts outside the CDR3, the full variable domain is DVKVTQSSRYLVKRTGEKVFLECVQDMDHENMFWYRQDPGLGLRLIYFSYDVKMKEKGDIPEGYSVSREKKERFSLILESASTNQTSMYLCASRPGGASYEQYFGPGTRLTVT.

The rearrangement links TRBV5-1 to TRBJ1-5; tentative D call: TRBD1 (6 bases). V was trimmed by 7 bases and J by 4 bases, leaving 12 bases between them. This CDR3 comprises 13 residues. Germline loops: CDR1 SGHRS, CDR2 YFSETQ. The DNA of the CDR3 is TGCGCCAGCTCCCGGGACACTAATCAGCCCCAGCATTTT. Protein: CASSRDTNQPQHF.

CDR3 sequence: CAIRAGGEAFF. In nucleotides, the CDR3 is TGTGCCATCAGGGCGGGGGGTGAAGCTTTCTTT. The chain is built from TRBV10-3 and TRBJ1-1; the D gene is possibly TRBD1 (5 bases). Trimming shortened V by 6 bases and J by 7 bases, and 9 bases separated the two germline ends. Germline values: CDR1 ENHRY, CDR2 SYGVKD. The CDR3 consists of 11 residues.

CDR3 amino acids: CASSLSARQRTEAFF. CDR3 DNA: TGCGCCAGCAGCTTGTCCGCCCGTCAGAGGACTGAAGCTTTCTTT. V and J are TRBV5-1 and TRBJ1-1, with unresolved D. The CDR3 has 15 amino acids. V was clipped by 1 base and J by 5 bases, with 15 bases between them. Germline assignment: CDR1 SGHRS and CDR2 YFSETQ.

This clone was seen a single time. J is TRBJ2-3 and V is TRBV19, with TRBD1 matching 7 bases. J lost 2 bases, V lost 3 bases, and 8 bases had no gene match. Germline V CDR1 and CDR2: LNHDA, SQIVND (reference sequence). The CDR3 covers 16 residues. The CDR3, as DNA: TGTGCCAGTAGTATCTCCCGAGGGGGCACCACAGATACGCAGTATTTT. It codes for CASSISRGGTTDTQYF.

The V gene is TRBV6-1, the J gene TRBJ2-5; D remains unclear. In germline, CDR1 is MNHNS, CDR2 SASEGT. V lost 0 bases, J lost 4 bases, and 9 bases lay in between. This CDR3 contains 14 residues. CDR3 sequence (DNA): TGTGCCAGCAGTGAAGCGTCCTCCAGAGAGACCCAGTACTTC. It is translated as CASSEASSRETQYF.

The chain carries TRBV5-1 and TRBJ1-2; D is uncertain. Between the trimmed V and J ends, which lost 0 bases and 0 bases, there was a span of 6 bases. Germline V CDR1 and CDR2: SGHRS, YFSETQ. The CDR3 has 14 amino acids. The CDR3 region is CASSLGTANYGYTF. DNA for the CDR3: TGCGCCAGCAGCTTGGGTACAGCTAACTATGGCTACACCTTC.

As to this clone: A junction boundary mismatches the germline segment, possibly from a read error. The sample holds other DNA sequences that translate to the same CDR3. The chain links TRBV29-1 to TRBJ1-2; D is possibly TRBD1 (5 bases). CDR1 and CDR2 (germline): SQVTM, ANQGSEA. CDR3 length: 13 residues. The CDR3 loop reads CSVVWAGSYGYTF. In nucleotides, the CDR3 is TGCAGCGTCGTCTGGGCAGGGAGCTATGGCTACACCTTT.